Listed below are T cell receptor beta chains from one sample, sequenced in a study of blood T cells in healthy people across ages. TCRdb re-derived calls from the 5' RACE reads in MiXCR, one entry per CDR3 protein. The sample has approximately 1.5 million distinct CDR3 sequences; 34% are singletons. Sequencing used blood. These receptors were obtained from a woman aged 30 to 39 in good health. Both conserved end residues are trimmed from each CDR3. The order of the fields is clone size, V gene, CDR3 protein. Rows give clone size only sometimes, using once, few, many, or a class for an expanded clone.

clone size: many; V gene: TRBV12-3/TRBV12-4; CDR3 protein: ASNRRGETQY
clone size: NA; V gene: TRBV27; CDR3 protein: ASGPNNEQY
clone size: few; V gene: TRBV7-2; CDR3 protein: ASSSGVTNEKLF
clone size: once; V gene: TRBV2; CDR3 protein: ASKPSGGSYEQY
clone size: NA; V gene: TRBV4-2; CDR3 protein: ASSQQGTRGGEQF
clone size: many; V gene: TRBV15; CDR3 protein: ATSRDPGGSGRGEQF
clone size: few; V gene: TRBV7-2; CDR3 protein: ASSPHPSSYEQY
clone size: NA; V gene: TRBV3-1; CDR3 protein: ASSPGGENTQY
clone size: many; V gene: TRBV7-9; CDR3 protein: ASSLGVYGYT
clone size: NA; V gene: TRBV20-1; CDR3 protein: SASGVGGSNSPLH
clone size: many; V gene: TRBV29-1; CDR3 protein: SVGWGGTDTQY